This is a list of T cell receptor beta chains from one sample in a study of shared clonotypes between healthy human individuals. The protocol was immunoSEQ multiplex PCR, while the TCRdb copy is restricted to in-frame clones and leaves out a portion. The sample records about 1,900,000 clones, about 94% being singletons. The sample taken for sequencing was naive CD8+ T cells sorted from blood. The origin of the receptors is a man aged 18 to 30 in good health. CDR3s include the opening cysteine and the closing phenylalanine or tryptophan. D genes are given only for firm matches. Some rows have no size entry. The others give once, few or many, or a class for an expanded clone.

D gene: .
J gene: TRBJ1-1
clone size: .
V gene: TRBV5-1
CDR3 protein: CASSPGTEAFF
CDR3 DNA: TGCGCCAGCAGCCCTGGGACAGAAGCTTTCTTT

D gene: TRBD2
J gene: TRBJ2-1
clone size: .
V gene: TRBV4-1
CDR3 protein: CASSQEGLAGFQEQFF
CDR3 DNA: TGCGCCAGCAGCCAAGAGGGACTAGCGGGGTTTCAGGAGCAGTTCTTC

D gene: .
J gene: TRBJ2-7
clone size: .
V gene: TRBV5-1
CDR3 protein: CASSLEGEQYF
CDR3 DNA: TGCGCCAGCAGCTTGGAAGGCGAGCAGTACTTC

D gene: .
J gene: TRBJ1-1
clone size: .
V gene: TRBV7-9
CDR3 protein: CASSSPVGMNTEAFF
CDR3 DNA: TGTGCCAGCAGCTCCCCCGTGGGAATGAACACTGAAGCTTTCTTT

D gene: .
J gene: TRBJ2-1
clone size: .
V gene: TRBV13
CDR3 protein: CASSLELVPEQFF
CDR3 DNA: TGTGCCAGCAGCTTAGAGTTGGTCCCTGAGCAGTTCTTC

D gene: TRBD2
J gene: TRBJ2-1
clone size: .
V gene: TRBV11-2
CDR3 protein: CASSTFPSGGDSYNEQFF
CDR3 DNA: TGTGCCAGCAGCACCTTTCCTAGCGGGGGGGACTCCTACAATGAGCAGTTCTTC

D gene: .
J gene: TRBJ2-7
clone size: once
V gene: TRBV7-9
CDR3 protein: CASSSGPTYEQYF
CDR3 DNA: TGTGCCAGCAGCTCCGGACCAACCTACGAGCAGTACTTC

D gene: .
J gene: TRBJ2-7
clone size: .
V gene: TRBV27
CDR3 protein: CASSLSLSDEQYF
CDR3 DNA: TGTGCCAGCAGTTTGAGTTTGTCGGACGAGCAGTACTTC

D gene: TRBD2
J gene: TRBJ2-7
clone size: .
V gene: TRBV5-1
CDR3 protein: CASSLTSGSSYEQYF
CDR3 DNA: TGCGCCAGCAGCCTTACTAGCGGATCCTCCTACGAGCAGTACTTC

D gene: .
J gene: TRBJ2-1
clone size: .
V gene: TRBV4-1
CDR3 protein: CASSDGSSYNEQFF
CDR3 DNA: TGCGCCAGCAGCGACGGGAGCTCCTACAATGAGCAGTTCTTC

D gene: .
J gene: TRBJ1-1
clone size: .
V gene: TRBV11-2
CDR3 protein: CASSSYTRIMNTEAFF
CDR3 DNA: TGTGCCAGCAGCTCCTACACACGGATAATGAACACTGAAGCTTTCTTT

D gene: .
J gene: TRBJ2-3
clone size: few
V gene: TRBV6-5
CDR3 protein: CASSYLVGEDTQYF
CDR3 DNA: TGTGCCAGCAGTTACTTGGTGGGTGAAGATACGCAGTATTTT

D gene: .
J gene: TRBJ2-1
clone size: .
V gene: TRBV2
CDR3 protein: CASSGVVNEQFF
CDR3 DNA: TGTGCCAGCAGTGGGGTAGTGAATGAGCAGTTCTTC

D gene: .
J gene: TRBJ2-5
clone size: .
V gene: TRBV7-9
CDR3 protein: CASSLDWVQETQYF
CDR3 DNA: TGTGCCAGCAGCTTAGACTGGGTTCAAGAGACCCAGTACTTC

D gene: .
J gene: TRBJ2-5
clone size: .
V gene: TRBV18
CDR3 protein: CASSPRHETQYF
CDR3 DNA: TGTGCCAGCTCACCACGGCACGAGACCCAGTACTTC

D gene: .
J gene: TRBJ2-5
clone size: .
V gene: TRBV7-7
CDR3 protein: CASSLFGGQETQYF
CDR3 DNA: TGTGCTAGCAGCTTATTTGGGGGTCAAGAGACCCAGTACTTC

D gene: TRBD1
J gene: TRBJ1-1
clone size: .
V gene: TRBV27
CDR3 protein: CASSLSGQGSNTEAFF
CDR3 DNA: TGTGCCAGCAGTTTATCGGGACAGGGATCGAACACTGAAGCTTTCTTT

D gene: .
J gene: TRBJ2-5
clone size: .
V gene: TRBV7-9
CDR3 protein: CASSPENPRETQYF
CDR3 DNA: TGTGCCAGCAGCCCCGAGAATCCCCGAGAGACCCAGTACTTC

D gene: .
J gene: TRBJ1-2
clone size: few
V gene: TRBV28
CDR3 protein: CASSLDMYGYTF
CDR3 DNA: TGTGCCAGCAGTTTAGACATGTATGGCTACACCTTC

D gene: .
J gene: TRBJ2-7
clone size: .
V gene: TRBV7-9
CDR3 protein: CASSQVSYEQYF
CDR3 DNA: TGTGCCAGCAGCCAGGTCTCCTACGAGCAGTACTTC

D gene: TRBD2
J gene: TRBJ2-1
clone size: .
V gene: TRBV5-1
CDR3 protein: CASSLRLAGGPDEQFF
CDR3 DNA: TGCGCCAGCAGTCTACGACTAGCGGGAGGGCCCGATGAGCAGTTCTTC

D gene: TRBD2
J gene: TRBJ2-3
clone size: .
V gene: TRBV5-4
CDR3 protein: CASSLTSGGPDTQYF
CDR3 DNA: TGTGCCAGCAGCTTAACTAGCGGGGGCCCCGATACGCAGTATTTT

D gene: .
J gene: TRBJ2-7
clone size: .
V gene: TRBV5-1
CDR3 protein: CASSFEGGFFYEQYF
CDR3 DNA: TGCGCCAGCAGCTTCGAGGGGGGTTTCTTCTACGAGCAGTACTTC

D gene: .
J gene: TRBJ2-7
clone size: .
V gene: TRBV13
CDR3 protein: CASSLGPLEGNEQYF
CDR3 DNA: TGTGCCAGCAGCTTAGGGCCTTTGGAGGGGAACGAGCAGTACTTC

D gene: .
J gene: TRBJ1-2
clone size: .
V gene: TRBV9
CDR3 protein: CASSVGTALPANYGYTF
CDR3 DNA: TGTGCCAGCAGCGTGGGGACGGCGCTGCCAGCTAACTATGGCTACACCTTC

D gene: .
J gene: TRBJ2-7
clone size: .
V gene: TRBV7-2
CDR3 protein: CASSLGDNIDF
CDR3 DNA: TGTGCCAGCAGCTTAGGGGATAACATAGACTTC

D gene: .
J gene: TRBJ1-1
clone size: few
V gene: TRBV5-6
CDR3 protein: CASSLGSHGGFGEAFF
CDR3 DNA: TGTGCCAGCAGCTTGGGGTCTCACGGCGGATTCGGAGAAGCTTTCTTT

D gene: .
J gene: TRBJ2-7
clone size: .
V gene: TRBV13
CDR3 protein: CASSTGLPTYEQYF
CDR3 DNA: TGTGCCAGCAGCACCGGACTCCCCACCTACGAGCAGTACTTC

D gene: .
J gene: TRBJ1-4
clone size: .
V gene: TRBV9
CDR3 protein: CASSGTGEYFNEKLFF
CDR3 DNA: TGTGCCAGCAGCGGGACTGGAGAGTATTTTAATGAAAAACTGTTTTTT

D gene: .
J gene: TRBJ1-5
clone size: .
V gene: TRBV2
CDR3 protein: CASSERGNQPQHF
CDR3 DNA: TGTGCCAGCAGCGAGAGGGGAAATCAGCCCCAGCATTTT

D gene: TRBD1
J gene: TRBJ1-5
clone size: once
V gene: TRBV7-9
CDR3 protein: CASSSSGTDQPQHF
CDR3 DNA: TGTGCCAGCAGCTCGTCCGGGACAGATCAGCCCCAGCATTTT